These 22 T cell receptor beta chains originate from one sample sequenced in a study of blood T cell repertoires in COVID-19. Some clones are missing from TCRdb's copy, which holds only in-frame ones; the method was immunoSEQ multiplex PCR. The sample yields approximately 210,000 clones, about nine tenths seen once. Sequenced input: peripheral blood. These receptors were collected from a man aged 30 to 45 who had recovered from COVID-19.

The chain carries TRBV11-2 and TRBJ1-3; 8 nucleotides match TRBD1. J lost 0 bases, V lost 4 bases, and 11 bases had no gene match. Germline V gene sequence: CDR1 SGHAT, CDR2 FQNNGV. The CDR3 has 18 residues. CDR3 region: CASSWLLRQGNSGNTIYF. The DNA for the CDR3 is TGTGCCAGCAGCTGGCTTTTGAGACAGGGGAACTCTGGAAACACCATATATTTT.

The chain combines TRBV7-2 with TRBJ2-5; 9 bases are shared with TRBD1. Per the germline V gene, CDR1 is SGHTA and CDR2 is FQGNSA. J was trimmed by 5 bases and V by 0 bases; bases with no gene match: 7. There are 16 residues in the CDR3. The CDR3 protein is CASSLAWFGQGETQYF. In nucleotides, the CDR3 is TGTGCCAGCAGCTTAGCTTGGTTCGGACAGGGGGAGACCCAGTACTTC.

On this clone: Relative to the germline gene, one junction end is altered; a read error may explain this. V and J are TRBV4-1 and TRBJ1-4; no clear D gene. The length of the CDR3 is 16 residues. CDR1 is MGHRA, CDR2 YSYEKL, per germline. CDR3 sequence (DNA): TGCGTCAGCAGCCAACAGACCCCAGAGCGTAATGAAAAACTGTTTTTT. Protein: CVSSQQTPERNEKLFF.

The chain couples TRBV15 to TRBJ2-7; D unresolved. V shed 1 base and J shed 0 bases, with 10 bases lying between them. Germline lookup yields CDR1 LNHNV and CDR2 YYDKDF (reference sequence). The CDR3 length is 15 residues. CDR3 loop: CATSRVRVPSYEQYF. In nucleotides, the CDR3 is TGTGCCACCAGCAGAGTCCGAGTACCCTCCTACGAGCAGTACTTC.

The CDR3 DNA sequence: TGTGCCAGCAGTCGTACAGGGGTTGCTTGGGGCTACACCTTC. Protein product: CASSRTGVAWGYTF. The chain couples TRBV3-1 (or the pseudogene TRBV3-2) to TRBJ1-2, with 7 bases aligning to TRBD1. Germline loops: CDR1 LGHDT, CDR2 YNNKEL (reference sequence). J lost 8 bases, V lost 6 bases, and 12 bases had no gene match. The CDR3 covers 14 residues.

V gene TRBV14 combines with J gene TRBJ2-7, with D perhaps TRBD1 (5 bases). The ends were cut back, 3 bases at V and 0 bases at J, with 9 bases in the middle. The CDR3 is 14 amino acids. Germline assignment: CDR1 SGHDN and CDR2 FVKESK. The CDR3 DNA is TGTGCCAGCAGCCAGATACAGGACTCCTACGAGCAGTACTTC. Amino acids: CASSQIQDSYEQYF. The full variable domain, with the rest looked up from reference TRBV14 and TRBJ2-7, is EAGVTQFPSHSVIEKGQTVTLRCDPISGHDNLYWYRRVMGKEIKFLLHFVKESKQDESGMPNNRFLAERTGGTYSTLKVQPAELEDSGVYFCASSQIQDSYEQYFGPGTRLTVT.

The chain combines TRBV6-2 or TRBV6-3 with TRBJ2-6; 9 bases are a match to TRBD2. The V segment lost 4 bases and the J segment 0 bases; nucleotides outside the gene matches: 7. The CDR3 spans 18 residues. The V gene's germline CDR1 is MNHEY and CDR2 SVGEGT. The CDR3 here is CASSSERGVSSGANVLTF. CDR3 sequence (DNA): TGTGCCAGCAGTTCAGAGCGGGGGGTGAGCTCTGGGGCCAACGTCCTGACTTTC.

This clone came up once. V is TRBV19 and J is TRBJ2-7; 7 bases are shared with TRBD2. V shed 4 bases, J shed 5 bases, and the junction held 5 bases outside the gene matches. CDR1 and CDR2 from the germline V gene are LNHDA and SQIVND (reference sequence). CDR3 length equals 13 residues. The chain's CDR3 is CASSTSGRNEQYF. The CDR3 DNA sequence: TGTGCCAGTAGTACTAGCGGTAGGAACGAGCAGTACTTC.

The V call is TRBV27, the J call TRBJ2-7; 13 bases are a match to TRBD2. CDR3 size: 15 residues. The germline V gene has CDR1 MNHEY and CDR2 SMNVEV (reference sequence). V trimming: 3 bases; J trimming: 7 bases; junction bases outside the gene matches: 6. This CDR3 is CASSLTSGGPLEQYF. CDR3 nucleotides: TGTGCCAGCAGTTTGACTAGCGGGGGGCCGCTAGAGCAGTACTTC.

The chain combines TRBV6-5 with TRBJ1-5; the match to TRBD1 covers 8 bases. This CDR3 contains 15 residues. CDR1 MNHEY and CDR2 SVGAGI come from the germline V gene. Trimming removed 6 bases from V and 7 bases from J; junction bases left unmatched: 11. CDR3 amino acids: CASSLGTGPLQPQHF. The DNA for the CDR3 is TGTGCCAGCAGCCTCGGGACAGGCCCGCTCCAGCCCCAGCATTTT.

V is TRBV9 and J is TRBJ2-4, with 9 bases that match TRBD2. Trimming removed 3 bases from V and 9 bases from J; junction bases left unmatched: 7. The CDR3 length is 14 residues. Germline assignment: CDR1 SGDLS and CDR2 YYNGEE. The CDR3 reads CASSDGLASAIQYF. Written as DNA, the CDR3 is TGTGCCAGCAGCGACGGACTAGCGAGCGCCATTCAGTACTTC. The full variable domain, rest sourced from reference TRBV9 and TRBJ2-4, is DSGVTQTPKHLITATGQRVTLRCSPRSGDLSVYWYQQSLDQGLQFLIQYYNGEERAKGNILERFSAQQFPDLHSELNLSSLELGDSALYFCASSDGLASAIQYFGAGTRLSVL.

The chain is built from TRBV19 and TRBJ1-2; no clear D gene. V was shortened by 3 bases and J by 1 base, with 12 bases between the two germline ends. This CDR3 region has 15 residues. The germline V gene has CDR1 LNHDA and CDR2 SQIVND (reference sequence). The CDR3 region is CASSIRQSLNYGYTF. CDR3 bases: TGTGCCAGTAGTATCAGACAATCCCTTAACTATGGCTACACCTTC.

CDR3 region: CSVPRQGSTEAFF. The CDR3 nucleotides are TGCAGCGTTCCACGACAGGGTAGCACTGAAGCTTTCTTT. This rearrangement joins TRBV29-1 to TRBJ1-1, with 7 bases matching TRBD1. The germline V gene has CDR1 SQVTM and CDR2 ANQGSEA. V gave up 5 bases and J gave up 4 bases; unmatched junction bases: 7. CDR3 length: 13 residues.

The chain's CDR3 is CASSVLVNTEAFF. CDR3 nucleotide sequence: TGTGCCAGCAGCGTACTTGTGAACACTGAAGCTTTCTTT. The J gene is TRBJ1-1, the V gene TRBV9; D remains unclear. V lost 1 base and J lost 0, with 4 bases in between. This CDR3 has 13 amino acids. Per germline, CDR1 SGDLS and CDR2 YYNGEE.

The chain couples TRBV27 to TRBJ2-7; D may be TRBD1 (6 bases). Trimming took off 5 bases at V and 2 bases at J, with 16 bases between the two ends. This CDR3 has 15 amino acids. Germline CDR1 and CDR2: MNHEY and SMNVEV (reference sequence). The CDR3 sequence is CASSMHRDGAYEQYF. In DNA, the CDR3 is TGTGCCAGCAGTATGCACAGGGATGGAGCCTACGAGCAGTACTTC.

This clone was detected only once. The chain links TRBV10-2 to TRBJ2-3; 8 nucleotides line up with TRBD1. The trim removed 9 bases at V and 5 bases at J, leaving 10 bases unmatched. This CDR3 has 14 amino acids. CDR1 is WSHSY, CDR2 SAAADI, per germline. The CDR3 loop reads CASVTGEGIDTQYF. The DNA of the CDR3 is TGCGCCAGTGTGACAGGGGAAGGTATAGATACGCAGTATTTT.

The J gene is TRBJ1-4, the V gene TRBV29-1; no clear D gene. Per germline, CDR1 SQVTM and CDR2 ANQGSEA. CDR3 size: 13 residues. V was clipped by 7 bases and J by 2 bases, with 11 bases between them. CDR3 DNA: TGCAGCGGCTCTCCCGGGACTAATGAAAAACTGTTTTTT. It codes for CSGSPGTNEKLFF.

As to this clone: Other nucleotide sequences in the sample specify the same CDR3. The DNA for the CDR3 is TGTGCCAGCAGCCAGGTAGCGGGGGTAACAGATACGCAGTATTTT. It specifies CASSQVAGVTDTQYF. This chain uses TRBV3-1 (or the pseudogene TRBV3-2) with TRBJ2-3; TRBD2 agrees at 9 bases. CDR3 length: 15 amino acids. The J segment lost 3 bases and the V segment lost 3 bases, leaving 4 bases of the junction unmatched. The germline CDR1 and CDR2 sequences are LGHDT and YNNKEL (reference sequence).

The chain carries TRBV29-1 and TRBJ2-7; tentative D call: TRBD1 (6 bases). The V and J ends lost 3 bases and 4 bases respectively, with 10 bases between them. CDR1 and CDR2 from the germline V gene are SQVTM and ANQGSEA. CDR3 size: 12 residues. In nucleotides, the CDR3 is TGCAGCGTTGACGTCAGGGGTTACGAGCAGTACTTC. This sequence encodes CSVDVRGYEQYF.

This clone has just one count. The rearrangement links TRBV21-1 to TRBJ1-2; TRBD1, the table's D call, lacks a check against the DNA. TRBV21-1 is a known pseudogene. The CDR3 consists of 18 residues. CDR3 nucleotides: TGTGCCAGCAGCGCACGGGGGGCCCGGGACAGGGGTAACTATGGCTACACCTTC. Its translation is CASSARGARDRGNYGYTF.

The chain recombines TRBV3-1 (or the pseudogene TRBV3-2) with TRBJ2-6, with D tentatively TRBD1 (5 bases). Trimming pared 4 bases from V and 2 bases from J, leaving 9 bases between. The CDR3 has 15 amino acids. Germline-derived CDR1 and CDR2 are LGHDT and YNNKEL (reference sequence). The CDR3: CASSPPRAGANVLTF. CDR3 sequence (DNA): TGTGCCAGCAGCCCGCCCAGGGCTGGGGCCAACGTCCTGACTTTC.

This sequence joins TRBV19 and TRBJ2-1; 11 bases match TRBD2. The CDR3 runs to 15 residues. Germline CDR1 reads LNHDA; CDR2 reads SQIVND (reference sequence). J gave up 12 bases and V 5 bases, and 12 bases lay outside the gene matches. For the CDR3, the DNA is TGTGCCAGTAGTCCCCAAGGGGTAGCGGGGGGGCCGCAGTTCTTC. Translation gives CASSPQGVAGGPQFF.